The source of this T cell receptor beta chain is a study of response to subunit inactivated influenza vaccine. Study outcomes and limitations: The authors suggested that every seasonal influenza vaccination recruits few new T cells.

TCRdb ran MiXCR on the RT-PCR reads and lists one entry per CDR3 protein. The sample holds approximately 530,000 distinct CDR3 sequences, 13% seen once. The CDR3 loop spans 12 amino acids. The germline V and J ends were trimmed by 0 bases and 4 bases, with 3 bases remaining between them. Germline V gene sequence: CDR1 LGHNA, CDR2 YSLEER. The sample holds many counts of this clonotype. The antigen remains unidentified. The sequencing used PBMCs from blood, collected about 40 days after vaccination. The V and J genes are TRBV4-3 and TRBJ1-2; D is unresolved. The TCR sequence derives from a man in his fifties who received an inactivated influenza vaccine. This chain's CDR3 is CASSQDSYGYTF. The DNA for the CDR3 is TGCGCCAGCAGCCAAGACAGCTATGGCTACACCTTC.